The following is a TCR beta chain sequence with its context. This CDR3 region has 16 residues. V was pared by 2 bases and J by 2 bases, with 11 bases between. In germline, CDR1 is KGHDR, CDR2 SFDVKD. The data were obtained in a study of blood T cell repertoires in COVID-19. Only in-frame clones appear in the TCRdb table, and some are missing; sequencing was by immunoSEQ multiplex PCR. The sample lists around 180,000 clones; about 84% were seen once. The rearrangement joins TRBV24-1 to TRBJ2-2; TRBD1 might be the D (6 bases). The sequenced sample was PBMCs or T cells enriched from blood (not recorded which). The source is a man in his forties or fifties who had recovered from COVID-19. The chain's CDR3 is CATSDSARGNTGELFF. The CDR3 DNA sequence: TGTGCCACCAGTGATTCTGCCAGGGGCAACACCGGGGAGCTGTTTTTT.